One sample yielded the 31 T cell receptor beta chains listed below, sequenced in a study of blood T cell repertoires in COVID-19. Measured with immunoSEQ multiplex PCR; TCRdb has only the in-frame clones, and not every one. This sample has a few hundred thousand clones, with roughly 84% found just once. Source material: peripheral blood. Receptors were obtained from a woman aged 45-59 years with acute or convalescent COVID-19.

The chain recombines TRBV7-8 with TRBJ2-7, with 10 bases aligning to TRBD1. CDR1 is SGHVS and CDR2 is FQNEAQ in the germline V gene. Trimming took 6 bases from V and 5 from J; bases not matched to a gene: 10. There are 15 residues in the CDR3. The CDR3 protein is CASSPDLGQGNEQYF. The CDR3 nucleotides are TGTGCCAGCAGTCCTGACCTGGGACAGGGGAACGAGCAGTACTTC.

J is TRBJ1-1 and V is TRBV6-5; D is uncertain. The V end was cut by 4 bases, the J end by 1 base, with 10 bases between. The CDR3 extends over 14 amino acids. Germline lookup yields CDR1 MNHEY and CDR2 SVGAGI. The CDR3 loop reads CASSLRAANTEAFF. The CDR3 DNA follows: TGTGCCAGCAGTTTGCGGGCCGCGAACACTGAAGCTTTCTTT.

The CDR3: CASSARRQGKNTEAFF. The DNA for the CDR3 is TGTGCCAGCAGTGCGCGCAGACAGGGGAAGAACACTGAAGCTTTCTTT. The chain links TRBV6-1 to TRBJ1-1; 8 bases match TRBD1. V was clipped by 4 bases and J by 1 base; unmatched bases: 8. This CDR3 region has 16 residues. Germline CDR1 reads MNHNS; CDR2 reads SASEGT.

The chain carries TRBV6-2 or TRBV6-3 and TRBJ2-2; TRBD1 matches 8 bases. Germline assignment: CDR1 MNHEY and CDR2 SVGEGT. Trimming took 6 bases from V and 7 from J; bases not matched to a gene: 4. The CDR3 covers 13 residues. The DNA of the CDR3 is TGTGCCAGCAGCCTCAGGGGGCACGGGGAGCTGTTTTTT. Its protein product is CASSLRGHGELFF.

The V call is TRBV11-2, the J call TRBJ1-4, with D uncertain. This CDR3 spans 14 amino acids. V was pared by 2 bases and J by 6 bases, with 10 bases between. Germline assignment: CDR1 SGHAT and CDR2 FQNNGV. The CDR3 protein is CASSLRGLDEKLFF. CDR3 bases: TGTGCCAGCAGCTTACGAGGGCTTGATGAAAAACTGTTTTTT.

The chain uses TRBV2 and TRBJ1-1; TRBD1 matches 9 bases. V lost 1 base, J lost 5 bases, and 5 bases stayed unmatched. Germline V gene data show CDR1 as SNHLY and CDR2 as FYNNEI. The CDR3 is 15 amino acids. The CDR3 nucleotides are TGTGCCAGCAGTGAAGAAGAGGGACAGGGAACTGAAGCTTTCTTT. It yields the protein CASSEEEGQGTEAFF.

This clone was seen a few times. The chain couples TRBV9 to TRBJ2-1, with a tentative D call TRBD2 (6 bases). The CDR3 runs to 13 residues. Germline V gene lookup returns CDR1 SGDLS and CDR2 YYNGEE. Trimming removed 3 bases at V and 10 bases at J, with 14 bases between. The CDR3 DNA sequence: TGTGCCAGCAGCGCGCGATTCCGGGGGGAGCAGTTCTTC. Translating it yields CASSARFRGEQFF.

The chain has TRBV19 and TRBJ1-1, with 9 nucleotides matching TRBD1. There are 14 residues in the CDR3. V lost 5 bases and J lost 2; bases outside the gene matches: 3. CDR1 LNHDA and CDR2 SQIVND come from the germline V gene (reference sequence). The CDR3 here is CASSVTGGNTEAFF. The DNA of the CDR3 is TGTGCCAGTAGTGTGACAGGGGGTAACACTGAAGCTTTCTTT.

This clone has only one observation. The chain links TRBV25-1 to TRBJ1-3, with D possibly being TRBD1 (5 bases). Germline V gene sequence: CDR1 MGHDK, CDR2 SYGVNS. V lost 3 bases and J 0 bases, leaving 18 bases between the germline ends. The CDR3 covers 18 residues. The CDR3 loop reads CASSEGGFWASSGNTIYF. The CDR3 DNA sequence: TGTGCCAGCAGTGAGGGGGGGTTTTGGGCCTCCTCTGGAAACACCATATATTTT.

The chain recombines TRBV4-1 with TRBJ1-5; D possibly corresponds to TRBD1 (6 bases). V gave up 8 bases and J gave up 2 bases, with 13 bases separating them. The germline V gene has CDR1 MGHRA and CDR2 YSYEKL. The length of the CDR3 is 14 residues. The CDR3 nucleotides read TGCGCCAGCTCCAGGGGAGACGGCAATCAGCCCCAGCATTTT. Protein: CASSRGDGNQPQHF.

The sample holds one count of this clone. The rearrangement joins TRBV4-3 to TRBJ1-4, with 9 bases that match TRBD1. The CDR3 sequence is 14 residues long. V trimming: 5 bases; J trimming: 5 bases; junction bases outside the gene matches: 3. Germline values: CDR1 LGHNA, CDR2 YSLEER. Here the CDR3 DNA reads TGCGCCAGCAGCTCTGGACAGGGGAATGAAAAACTGTTTTTT. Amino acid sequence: CASSSGQGNEKLFF.

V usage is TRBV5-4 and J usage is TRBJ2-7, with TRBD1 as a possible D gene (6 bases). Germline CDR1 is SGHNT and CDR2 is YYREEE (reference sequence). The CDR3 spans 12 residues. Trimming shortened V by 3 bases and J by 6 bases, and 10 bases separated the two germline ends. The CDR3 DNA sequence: TGTGCCAGCAGCTCCAACAGGGTCGAGCAGTACTTC. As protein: CASSSNRVEQYF.

The CDR3 here is CASSGPDRGQWPQHF. The CDR3 nucleotides are TGTGCCAGCAGTGGTCCGGACAGGGGCCAATGGCCCCAGCATTTT. The chain couples TRBV2 to TRBJ1-5; 9 bases agree with TRBD1. Germline V gives CDR1 SNHLY, CDR2 FYNNEI. V lost 4 bases and J lost 9; bases outside the gene matches: 10. The CDR3 loop spans 15 amino acids.

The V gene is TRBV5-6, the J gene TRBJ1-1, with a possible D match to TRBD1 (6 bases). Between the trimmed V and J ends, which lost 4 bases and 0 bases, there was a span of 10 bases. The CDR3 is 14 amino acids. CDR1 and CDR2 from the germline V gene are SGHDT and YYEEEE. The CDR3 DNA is TGTGCCAGCAGCCGCGACAGGATGAACACTGAAGCTTTCTTT. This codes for CASSRDRMNTEAFF.

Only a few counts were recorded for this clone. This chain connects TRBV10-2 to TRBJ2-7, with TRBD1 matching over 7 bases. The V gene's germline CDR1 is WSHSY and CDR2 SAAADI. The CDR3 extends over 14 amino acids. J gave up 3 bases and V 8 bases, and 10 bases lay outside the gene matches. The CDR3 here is CASVTGVGLYEQYF. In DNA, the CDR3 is TGCGCCAGCGTAACAGGGGTAGGTCTCTACGAGCAGTACTTC.

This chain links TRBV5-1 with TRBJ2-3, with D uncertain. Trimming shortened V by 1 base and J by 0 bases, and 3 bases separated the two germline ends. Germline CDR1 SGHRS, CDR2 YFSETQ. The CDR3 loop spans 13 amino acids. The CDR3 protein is CASSLPSTDTQYF. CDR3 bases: TGCGCCAGCAGCTTGCCTAGCACAGATACGCAGTATTTT.

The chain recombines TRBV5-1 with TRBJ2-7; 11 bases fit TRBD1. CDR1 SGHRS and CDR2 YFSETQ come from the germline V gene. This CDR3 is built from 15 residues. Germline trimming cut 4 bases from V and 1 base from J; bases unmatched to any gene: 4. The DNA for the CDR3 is TGCGCCAGCAGCCGAGGACAGGGGGCTTCCTACGAGCAGTACTTC. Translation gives CASSRGQGASYEQYF.

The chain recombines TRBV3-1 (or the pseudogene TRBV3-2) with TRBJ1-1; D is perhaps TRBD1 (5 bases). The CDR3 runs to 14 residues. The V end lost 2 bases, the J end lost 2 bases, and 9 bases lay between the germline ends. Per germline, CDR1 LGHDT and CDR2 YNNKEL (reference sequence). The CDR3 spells CASSQRGHNTEAFF. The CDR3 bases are TGTGCCAGCAGCCAAAGGGGCCACAACACTGAAGCTTTCTTT.

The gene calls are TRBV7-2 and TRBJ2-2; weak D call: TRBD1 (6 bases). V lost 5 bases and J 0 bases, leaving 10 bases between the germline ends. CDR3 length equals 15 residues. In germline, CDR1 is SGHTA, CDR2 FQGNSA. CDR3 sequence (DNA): TGTGCCAGCAGCATGGGGACATCGAACACCGGGGAGCTGTTTTTT. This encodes CASSMGTSNTGELFF. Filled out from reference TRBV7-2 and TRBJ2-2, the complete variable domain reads GAGVSQSPSNKVTEKGKDVELRCDPISGHTALYWYRQSLGQGLEFLIYFQGNSAPDKSGLPSDRFSAERTGGSVSTLTIQRTQQEDSAVYLCASSMGTSNTGELFFGEGSRLTVL.

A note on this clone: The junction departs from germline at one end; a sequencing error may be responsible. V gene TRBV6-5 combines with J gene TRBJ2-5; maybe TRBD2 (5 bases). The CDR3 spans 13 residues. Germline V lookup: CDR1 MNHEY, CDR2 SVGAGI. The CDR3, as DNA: TGTGCCGGCAGAGCGGAGCCGGAAGAGACCCAGTACTTC. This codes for CAGRAEPEETQYF.

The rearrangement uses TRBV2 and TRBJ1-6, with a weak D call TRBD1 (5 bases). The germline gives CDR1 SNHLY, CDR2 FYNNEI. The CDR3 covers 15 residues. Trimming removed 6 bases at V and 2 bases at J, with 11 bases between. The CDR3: CASSRRGPYNSPLHF. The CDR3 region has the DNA TGTGCCAGCAGCCGAAGGGGCCCCTATAATTCACCCCTCCACTTT.

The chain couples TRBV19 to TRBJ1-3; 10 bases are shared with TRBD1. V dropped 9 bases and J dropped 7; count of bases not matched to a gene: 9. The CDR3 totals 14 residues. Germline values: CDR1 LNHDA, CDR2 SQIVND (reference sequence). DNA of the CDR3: TGTGCCAGCCTCGGACAGGGGGTTCAGAACACCATATATTTT. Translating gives CASLGQGVQNTIYF.

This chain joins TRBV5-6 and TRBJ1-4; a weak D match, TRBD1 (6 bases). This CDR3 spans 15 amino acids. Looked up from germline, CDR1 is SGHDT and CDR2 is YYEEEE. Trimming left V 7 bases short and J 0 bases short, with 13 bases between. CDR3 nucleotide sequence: TGTGCCAGCGGCGGACAGAGCTCAACTAATGAAAAACTGTTTTTT. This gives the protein CASGGQSSTNEKLFF.

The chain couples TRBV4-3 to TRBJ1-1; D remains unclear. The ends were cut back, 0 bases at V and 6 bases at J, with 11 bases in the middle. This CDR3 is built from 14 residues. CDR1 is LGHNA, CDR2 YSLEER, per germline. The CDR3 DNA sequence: TGCGCCAGCAGCCAAGACTTACGGTTCCCTGAAGCTTTCTTT. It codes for CASSQDLRFPEAFF.

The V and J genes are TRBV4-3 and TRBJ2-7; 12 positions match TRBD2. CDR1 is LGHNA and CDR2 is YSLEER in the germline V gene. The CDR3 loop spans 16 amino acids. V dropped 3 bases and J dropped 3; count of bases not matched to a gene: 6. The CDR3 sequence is CASSQQLAGGDYEQYF. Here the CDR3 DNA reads TGCGCCAGCAGCCAGCAACTAGCGGGGGGCGACTACGAGCAGTACTTC.

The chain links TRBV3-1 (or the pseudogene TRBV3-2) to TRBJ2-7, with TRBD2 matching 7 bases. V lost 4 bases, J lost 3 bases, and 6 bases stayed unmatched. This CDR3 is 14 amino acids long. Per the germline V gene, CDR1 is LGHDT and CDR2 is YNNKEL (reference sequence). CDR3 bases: TGTGCCAGCAGCCTCCGGACTAGTAACTACGAGCAGTACTTC. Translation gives CASSLRTSNYEQYF.

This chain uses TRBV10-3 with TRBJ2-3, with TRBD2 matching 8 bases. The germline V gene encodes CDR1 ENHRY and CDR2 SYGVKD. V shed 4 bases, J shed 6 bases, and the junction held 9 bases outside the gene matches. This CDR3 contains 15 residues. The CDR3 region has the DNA TGTGCCATCAGTGGGGAGGGACTAGGAGGGGATACGCAGTATTTT. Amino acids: CAISGEGLGGDTQYF.

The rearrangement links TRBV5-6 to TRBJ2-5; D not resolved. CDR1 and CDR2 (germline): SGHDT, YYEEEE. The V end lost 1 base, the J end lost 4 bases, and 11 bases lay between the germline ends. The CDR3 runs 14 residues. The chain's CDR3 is CASSLRPSRETQYF. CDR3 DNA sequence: TGTGCCAGCAGCTTGCGCCCGTCTAGAGAGACCCAGTACTTC. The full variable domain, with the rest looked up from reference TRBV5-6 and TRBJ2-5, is DAGVTQSPTHLIKTRGQQVTLRCSPKSGHDTVSWYQQALGQGPQFIFQYYEEEERQRGNFPDRFSGHQFPNYSSELNVNALLLGDSALYLCASSLRPSRETQYFGPGTRLLVL.

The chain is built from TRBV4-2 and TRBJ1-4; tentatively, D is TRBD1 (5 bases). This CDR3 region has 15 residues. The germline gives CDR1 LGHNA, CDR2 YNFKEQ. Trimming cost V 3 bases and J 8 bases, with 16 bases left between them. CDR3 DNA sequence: TGTGCCAGCAGCCAGGCCGCGGGGGTTGAGGAAAAACTGTTTTTT. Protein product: CASSQAAGVEEKLFF.

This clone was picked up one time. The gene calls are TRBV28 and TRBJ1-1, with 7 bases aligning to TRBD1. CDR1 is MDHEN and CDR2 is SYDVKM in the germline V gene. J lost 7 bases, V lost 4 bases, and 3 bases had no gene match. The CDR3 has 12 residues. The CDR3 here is CASSYGQVEAFF. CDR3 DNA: TGTGCCAGCAGTTACGGACAGGTTGAAGCTTTCTTT.

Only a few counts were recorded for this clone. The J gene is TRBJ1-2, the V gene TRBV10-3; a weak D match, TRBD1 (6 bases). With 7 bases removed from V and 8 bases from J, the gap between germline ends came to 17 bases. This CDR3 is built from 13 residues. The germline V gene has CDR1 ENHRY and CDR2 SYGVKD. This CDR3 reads CAITGTTQGGYTF. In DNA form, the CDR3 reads TGTGCCATCACCGGGACAACTCAGGGGGGCTACACCTTC.